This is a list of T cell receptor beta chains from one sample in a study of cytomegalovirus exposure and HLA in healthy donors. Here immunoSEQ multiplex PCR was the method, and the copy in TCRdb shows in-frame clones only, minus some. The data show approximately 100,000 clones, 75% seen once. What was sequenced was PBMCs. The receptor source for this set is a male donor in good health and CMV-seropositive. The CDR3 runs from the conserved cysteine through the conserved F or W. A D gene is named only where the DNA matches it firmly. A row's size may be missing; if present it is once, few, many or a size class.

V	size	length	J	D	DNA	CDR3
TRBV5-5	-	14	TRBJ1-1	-	TGTGCCAGCAGCCTAGAGACGGTGAACACTGAAGCTTTCTTT	CASSLETVNTEAFF
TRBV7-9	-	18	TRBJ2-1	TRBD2	TGTGCCAGCAGCTTAGCTAGCGGGAGGCTGAGCTCCTACAATGAGCAGTTCTTC	CASSLASGRLSSYNEQFF
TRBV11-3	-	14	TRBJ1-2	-	TGTGCCAGCAGCTTACAGGGCCTTTCCTATGGCTACACCTTC	CASSLQGLSYGYTF
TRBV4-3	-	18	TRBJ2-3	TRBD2	TGCGCCAGCAGCCAAGATGGAGGACTAGCGGGGGTGTCAGATACGCAGTATTTT	CASSQDGGLAGVSDTQYF
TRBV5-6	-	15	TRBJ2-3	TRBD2	TGTGCCAGCAGCTTGGCGGGACTAAACACAGATACGCAGTATTTT	CASSLAGLNTDTQYF
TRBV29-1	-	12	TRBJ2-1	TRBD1	TGCAGCGTTGGGGGACAGTTCAGTGAGCAGTTCTTC	CSVGGQFSEQFF
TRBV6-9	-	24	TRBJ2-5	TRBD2	TGTGCCAGCAGTTACCCGCCCCTACCAGACAGGCAAAACCCACTAGCGGGGGGTCAAGAGACCCAGTACTTC	CASSYPPLPDRQNPLAGGQETQYF
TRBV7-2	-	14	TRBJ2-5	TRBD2	TGTGCCAGCAGCCGACTAGCGGACCAAGAGACCCAGTACTTC	CASSRLADQETQYF
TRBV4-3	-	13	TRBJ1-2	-	TGCGCCAGCAGCCAAGACCTCCGCTATGGCTACACCTTC	CASSQDLRYGYTF
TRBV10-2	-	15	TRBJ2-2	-	TGCGCCAGCAATCCTTCGAGTTCGAACACCGGGGAGCTGTTTTTT	CASNPSSSNTGELFF
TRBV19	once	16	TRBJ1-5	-	TGTGCCAGTAGTGAAACGGGGGGCCCTAGCAATCAGCCCCAGCATTTT	CASSETGGPSNQPQHF
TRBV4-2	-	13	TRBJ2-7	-	TGTGCCAGCAGCCAAGATCTCGTGTCCGAGCAGTACTTC	CASSQDLVSEQYF
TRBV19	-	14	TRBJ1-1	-	TGTGCCAGTAGTAATCCGGGAGCGAACACTGAAGCTTTCTTT	CASSNPGANTEAFF
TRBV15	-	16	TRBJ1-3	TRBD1	TGTGCCACCAGCAGAACCGGACAGGTTCTTGGAAACACCATATATTTT	CATSRTGQVLGNTIYF
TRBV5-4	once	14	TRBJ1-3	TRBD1	TGTGCCAGCAGGCCGACAGGGCCAGGAAACACCATATATTTT	CASRPTGPGNTIYF
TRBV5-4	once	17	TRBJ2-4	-	TGTGCCAGCAGCTTGGCCGATGGCTTTTCTAGCTCGGACATTCAGTACTTC	CASSLADGFSSSDIQYF
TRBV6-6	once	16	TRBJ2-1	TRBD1	TGTGCCAGCAGGCCACAGGGGCTTTATCTCTACAATGAGCAGTTCTTC	CASRPQGLYLYNEQFF
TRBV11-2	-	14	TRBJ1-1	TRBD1	TGTGCCAGCAGCGTACAGGGGGCCAACACTGAAGCTTTCTTT	CASSVQGANTEAFF
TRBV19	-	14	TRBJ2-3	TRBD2	TGTGCCAGTACCCTCAACGGGGGGAGGGATACGCAGTATTTT	CASTLNGGRDTQYF
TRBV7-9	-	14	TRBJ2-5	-	TGTGCCAGCAGCTTCCAGGGGTACCAAGAGACCCAGTACTTC	CASSFQGYQETQYF
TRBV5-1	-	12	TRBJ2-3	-	TGCGCCAGCAGCTCCCTCACAGATACGCAGTATTTT	CASSSLTDTQYF
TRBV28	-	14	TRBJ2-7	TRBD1	TGTGCCAGCACCCCGCGGGACAGGGGATACGAGCAGTACTTC	CASTPRDRGYEQYF
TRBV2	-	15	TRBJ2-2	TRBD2	TGTGCCAGCAGTCTAGCGGGGGGGCGAACCGGGGAGCTGTTTTTT	CASSLAGGRTGELFF
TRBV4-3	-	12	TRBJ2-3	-	TGCGCCAGCAGCACTGGCGGGGATACGCAGTATTTT	CASSTGGDTQYF
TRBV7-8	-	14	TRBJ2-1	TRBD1	TGTGCCAGCAGCTTAGCTACAGGGGGCAATGAGCAGTTCTTC	CASSLATGGNEQFF
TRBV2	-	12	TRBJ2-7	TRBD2	TGTGCCAGCAGTGTAACAGGGCGGGAGGAGTACTTC	CASSVTGREEYF
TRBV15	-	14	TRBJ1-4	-	TGTGCCACCAGCGGAGTGGGGACAAGCGGAAAACTGTTTTTT	CATSGVGTSGKLFF
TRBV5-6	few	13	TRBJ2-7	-	TGTGCCAGCAGCTTAGGCAGGGCCTACGAGCAGTACTTC	CASSLGRAYEQYF